The 30 T cell receptor beta chains below were found in one sample sequenced in a study of blood T cell repertoires in COVID-19. Sequencing used immunoSEQ multiplex PCR; TCRdb keeps in-frame clones, though not all of them. The sample has about 200,000 clones, around 89% seen once; the top ten hold 6%. The sample comprised peripheral blood. The receptor source for this set is a man between 40 and 49 years old with active or convalescent COVID-19.

The rearrangement joins TRBV7-6 to TRBJ1-1, with a possible D match to TRBD1 (6 bases). V was shortened by 5 bases and J by 0 bases, with 19 bases between the two germline ends. This CDR3 comprises 17 residues. The germline CDR1 and CDR2 sequences are SGHVS and FNYEAQ. CDR3 DNA: TGTGCCAGCAGCCCCGTGCGGGGGCCCCGGGTGAACACTGAAGCTTTCTTT. Its protein is CASSPVRGPRVNTEAFF.

V gene TRBV28 combines with J gene TRBJ2-3; 10 bases map to TRBD1. The CDR3 covers 16 residues. After removal of 5 bases from V and 6 bases from J, the junction contained 11 bases not matched to a gene. Germline V gene lookup returns CDR1 MDHEN and CDR2 SYDVKM. CDR3 bases: TGTGCCAGCAGTCCGCCTTTGGGACAGGGGCCCGATACGCAGTATTTT. Translated: CASSPPLGQGPDTQYF.

The chain combines TRBV2 with TRBJ1-1; TRBD1 might be the D (6 bases). Looked up from germline, CDR1 is SNHLY and CDR2 is FYNNEI. Trimming stripped 7 bases from V and 6 bases from J, with 15 bases between. This CDR3 comprises 13 residues. This CDR3 reads CASKTSGVPEAFF. The CDR3 DNA is TGTGCCAGCAAGACTTCAGGGGTCCCTGAAGCTTTCTTT.

The chain recombines TRBV7-9 with TRBJ2-2, with D maybe TRBD1 (5 bases). The V gene lost 4 bases and the J gene lost 4 bases, with 16 bases spanning the gap. Germline CDR1 is SEHNR and CDR2 is FQNEAQ (reference sequence). The CDR3 loop spans 16 amino acids. The CDR3 here is CASSYPGYTGTGELFF. The CDR3 DNA sequence: TGTGCCAGCAGCTATCCAGGGTATACGGGCACCGGGGAGCTGTTTTTT.

The chain is built from TRBV9 and TRBJ1-5, with D tentatively TRBD1 (5 bases). Germline V gives CDR1 SGDLS, CDR2 YYNGEE. V was trimmed by 3 bases and J by 4 bases, leaving 14 bases between them. There are 15 residues in the CDR3. The CDR3 DNA is TGTGCCAGCAGCGGCACAGGATTATGGAATCAGCCCCAGCATTTT. Translating gives CASSGTGLWNQPQHF.

The chain has TRBV29-1 and TRBJ2-1; D is uncertain. The V end lost 1 base, the J end lost 9 bases, and 7 bases lay between the germline ends. Germline V gives CDR1 SQVTM, CDR2 ANQGSEA. This CDR3 spans 11 amino acids. CDR3 sequence: CSVEVGLEQFF. CDR3 nucleotides: TGCAGCGTTGAAGTCGGTCTTGAGCAGTTCTTC.

The chain uses TRBV3-1 (or the pseudogene TRBV3-2) and TRBJ1-1; 8 positions match TRBD1. This CDR3 comprises 15 residues. Germline V gene sequence: CDR1 LGHDT, CDR2 YNNKEL (reference sequence). V trimming: 1 base; J trimming: 1 base; junction bases outside the gene matches: 2. The CDR3 sequence is CASSQGDRGNTEAFF. CDR3 sequence (DNA): TGTGCCAGCAGCCAAGGCGACAGGGGGAACACTGAAGCTTTCTTT.

This chain links TRBV7-9 with TRBJ1-4, with D possibly matching TRBD1 (6 bases). Germline CDR1 and CDR2: SEHNR and FQNEAQ (reference sequence). V was clipped by 6 bases and J by 5 bases, with 13 bases between them. This CDR3 is 14 amino acids long. CDR3 DNA: TGTGCCAGCAGGGACAGCTCTTCGAATGAAAAACTGTTTTTT. The encoded protein is CASRDSSSNEKLFF.

This clone was seen a single time. The chain employs TRBV9 and TRBJ1-6; D remains unclear. CDR3 length equals 16 residues. Germline V CDR1 and CDR2: SGDLS, YYNGEE. V dropped 3 bases and J dropped 10 bases, with 20 bases sitting between them. CDR3 region: CASSEAPRVGSSPLHF. The CDR3 nucleotides read TGTGCCAGCAGCGAGGCCCCCCGGGTTGGTAGCTCACCCCTCCACTTT.

In this sample, this clone turned up a few times. This chain uses TRBV6-5 with TRBJ2-1, with a weak D call TRBD1 (6 bases). V was shortened by 6 bases and J by 5 bases, with 17 bases between the two germline ends. The CDR3 covers 15 residues. Germline V gene lookup returns CDR1 MNHEY and CDR2 SVGAGI. The CDR3 DNA reads as TGTGCCAGCAGCTCCGGGACACTAATCAACAATGAGCAGTTCTTC. As protein: CASSSGTLINNEQFF.

The sample holds one count of this clone. The rearrangement joins TRBV3-1 (or the pseudogene TRBV3-2) to TRBJ2-3; TRBD1 might be the D (6 bases). The CDR3 has 13 residues. Between the trimmed V and J ends, which lost 6 bases and 2 bases, there was a span of 9 bases. Germline loops: CDR1 LGHDT, CDR2 YNNKEL (reference sequence). CDR3 loop: CASRDRPTDTQYF. The CDR3 DNA is TGTGCCAGCAGGGACAGACCCACAGATACGCAGTATTTT.

The genes are TRBV2 and TRBJ2-3, with 9 nucleotides matching TRBD1. The V and J ends lost 6 bases and 0 bases, in that order; junction bases with no gene match: 4. The CDR3 contains 15 residues. In germline, CDR1 is SNHLY, CDR2 FYNNEI. CDR3 residues: CASRAGTGSTDTQYF. CDR3 DNA sequence: TGTGCCAGCAGAGCCGGGACAGGGAGCACAGATACGCAGTATTTT. Full variable domain (remainder filled in from reference TRBV2 and TRBJ2-3): EPEVTQTPSHQVTQMGQEVILRCVPISNHLYFYWYRQILGQKVEFLVSFYNNEISEKSEIFDDQFSVERPDGSNFTLKIRSTKLEDSAMYFCASRAGTGSTDTQYFGPGTRLTVL.

This sequence joins TRBV28 and TRBJ1-2; D is perhaps TRBD1 (5 bases). Trimming took 6 bases from V and 0 from J, leaving 17 bases between them. The V gene's germline CDR1 is MDHEN and CDR2 SYDVKM. This CDR3 contains 16 residues. CDR3 region: CASSYTRTIANYGYTF. In DNA, the CDR3 is TGTGCCAGCAGCTACACCCGGACAATAGCTAACTATGGCTACACCTTC.

The gene calls are TRBV7-8 and TRBJ2-3; 9 nucleotides line up with TRBD1. The J segment lost 9 bases and the V segment lost 1 base, leaving 11 bases of the junction unmatched. This CDR3 has 16 amino acids. Per the germline V gene, CDR1 is SGHVS and CDR2 is FQNEAQ. The CDR3 region has the DNA TGTGCCAGCAGCTTAGTCGCGACAGGGGGTTTTCGCACGCAGTATTTT. It yields the protein CASSLVATGGFRTQYF.

The gene calls are TRBV18 and TRBJ1-1; 9 bases line up with TRBD1. The length of the CDR3 is 15 residues. V lost 6 bases to trimming and J lost 1 base; unmatched junction nucleotides: 6. The germline V gene encodes CDR1 KGHSH and CDR2 LQKENI. CDR3 nucleotides: TGTGCCAGCTCCCGCGGGACAGGGCAGAACACTGAAGCTTTCTTT. Its translation: CASSRGTGQNTEAFF. Together with reference TRBV18 and TRBJ1-1, the CDR3 gives the full variable domain: NAGVMQNPRHLVRRRGQEARLRCSPMKGHSHVYWYRQLPEEGLKFMVYLQKENIIDESGMPKERFSAEFPKEGPSILRIQQVVRGDSAAYFCASSRGTGQNTEAFFGQGTRLTVV.

As regards this clone: Germline is not matched at one junction end, which may reflect a read error. Other DNA sequences of this sample code for an identical CDR3. This CDR3 is CASSLAGTDSFSGNTIYF. In DNA, the CDR3 is TGTGCCAGCAGCTTGGCCGGGACAGATTCCTTCTCTGGAAACACTATATATTTT. The V and J genes are TRBV5-5 and TRBJ1-3, with 7 nucleotides matching TRBD1. Germline V gene lookup returns CDR1 SGHKS and CDR2 YYEKEE (reference sequence). The CDR3 sequence is 18 residues long.

About this clone: Other nucleotide sequences from this sample produce the same CDR3. This chain connects TRBV11-3 to TRBJ2-7; 10 nucleotides match TRBD1. V lost 5 bases to trimming and J lost 0 bases; unmatched junction nucleotides: 4. Per germline, CDR1 SGHNT and CDR2 YENEEA. CDR3 size: 15 residues. CDR3 sequence (DNA): TGTGCCAGCAGCGCCCGGGACAGGGGCTCCTACGAGCAGTACTTC. This gives the protein CASSARDRGSYEQYF. Full variable domain (rest looked up from reference TRBV11-3 and TRBJ2-7): EAGVVQSPRYKIIEKKQPVAFWCNPISGHNTLYWYLQNLGQGPELLIRYENEEAVDDSQLPKDRFSAERLKGVDSTLKIQPAELGDSAVYLCASSARDRGSYEQYFGPGTRLTVT.

The chain joins TRBV5-5 to TRBJ2-3; unclear D gene. The CDR3 covers 12 residues. Germline lookup yields CDR1 SGHKS and CDR2 YYEKEE (reference sequence). V was pared by 2 bases and J by 6 bases, with 7 bases between. CDR3 in amino acids: CASSFSVDTQYF. CDR3 coding DNA: TGTGCCAGCAGCTTTTCCGTGGATACGCAGTATTTT.

The rearrangement links TRBV2 to TRBJ2-3; D call uncertain. The length of the CDR3 is 15 residues. The V gene lost 8 bases and the J gene lost 0 bases, with 15 bases spanning the gap. Germline V lookup: CDR1 SNHLY, CDR2 FYNNEI. The chain's CDR3 is CASRLRTLSTDTQYF. CDR3 nucleotides: TGTGCCAGCCGACTTCGAACACTCAGCACAGATACGCAGTATTTT.

The chain employs TRBV7-9 and TRBJ1-1; TRBD1 might be the D (5 bases). V lost 4 bases, J lost 2 bases, and 8 bases lay in between. This CDR3 has 13 residues. Germline V gene sequence: CDR1 SEHNR, CDR2 FQNEAQ (reference sequence). The CDR3 DNA reads as TGTGCCAGCAGCTCGCAGGGAAACACTGAAGCTTTCTTT. Its protein product is CASSSQGNTEAFF.

The sample holds one count of this clone. V is TRBV12-5 and J is TRBJ2-4; 10 bases match TRBD2. The V segment lost 6 bases and the J segment 1 base; nucleotides outside the gene matches: 9. Germline assignment: CDR1 LGHNT and CDR2 FRNRAP. The CDR3 runs to 17 residues. The CDR3 reads CASGGGLAALAKNIQYF. The DNA of the CDR3 is TGTGCTAGTGGGGGAGGACTAGCGGCCCTGGCCAAAAACATTCAGTACTTC.

The chain employs TRBV5-1 and TRBJ1-4; D not resolved. The CDR3 covers 14 residues. Trimming took off 3 bases at V and 8 bases at J, with 14 bases between the two ends. Germline CDR1 is SGHRS and CDR2 is YFSETQ. CDR3 in amino acids: CASSSGEGWEKLFF. The CDR3 DNA follows: TGCGCCAGCAGCTCCGGGGAGGGCTGGGAAAAACTGTTTTTT.

This clone was observed a single time. The chain employs TRBV9 and TRBJ2-5; 7 bases line up with TRBD1. V was clipped by 4 bases and J by 2 bases; unmatched bases: 2. The CDR3 spans 13 residues. In germline, CDR1 is SGDLS, CDR2 YYNGEE. CDR3 in amino acids: CASSQGQQETQYF. DNA for the CDR3: TGTGCCAGCAGCCAGGGACAGCAAGAGACCCAGTACTTC.

This sequence joins TRBV29-1 and TRBJ1-5; 7 bases fit TRBD1. This CDR3 comprises 13 residues. The V segment lost 4 bases and the J segment 4 bases; nucleotides outside the gene matches: 4. In germline, CDR1 is SQVTM, CDR2 ANQGSEA. In DNA form, the CDR3 reads TGCAGCGTTGGACAGGGTGCGAATCAGCCCCAGCATTTT. Protein product: CSVGQGANQPQHF.

This clone was recorded once. This chain uses TRBV14 with TRBJ2-1, with TRBD1 matching over 9 bases. Trimming cost V 4 bases and J 10 bases; bases outside gene matches: 8. From germline, CDR1 is SGHDN and CDR2 FVKESK. The length of the CDR3 is 14 residues. CDR3 amino acids: CASSRPEQGAEQFF. The CDR3 DNA is TGTGCCAGCAGCCGCCCCGAACAGGGGGCCGAGCAGTTCTTC.

The chain uses TRBV30 and TRBJ1-2; D gene unclear. Germline assignment: CDR1 GTSNPN and CDR2 SVGIG (reference sequence). V lost 5 bases to trimming and J lost 4 bases, with 20 bases between them. This CDR3 is 15 amino acids long. The CDR3 nucleotides are TGTGCCTGGTTATCCGAGGAGCTCCGGGGCTATGGCTACACCTTC. Amino acid sequence: CAWLSEELRGYGYTF. The full variable domain, completed using reference TRBV30 and TRBJ1-2, is SQTIHQWPATLVQPVGSPLSLECTVEGTSNPNLYWYRQAAGRGLQLLFYSVGIGQISSEVPQNLSASRPQDRQFILSSKKLLLSDSGFYLCAWLSEELRGYGYTFGSGTRLTVV.

This clone was recorded a few times. The chain employs TRBV6-5 and TRBJ1-6; D is perhaps TRBD1 (6 bases). The CDR3 length is 14 residues. Germline V gene lookup returns CDR1 MNHEY and CDR2 SVGAGI. V was trimmed by 6 bases and J by 9 bases, leaving 15 bases between them. The CDR3 nucleotides read TGTGCCAGCAGCACGACAGGCCGGGGTTCACCCCTCCACTTT. This encodes CASSTTGRGSPLHF.

The genes are TRBV19 and TRBJ2-1; tentatively, D is TRBD1 (6 bases). The V end was cut by 4 bases, the J end by 3 bases, with 16 bases between. Germline V gives CDR1 LNHDA, CDR2 SQIVND (reference sequence). The CDR3 length is 16 residues. The chain's CDR3 is CASSNRDKNYYNEQFF. The CDR3 bases are TGTGCCAGTAGTAATAGGGACAAAAATTACTACAATGAGCAGTTCTTC.

The chain combines TRBV19 with TRBJ1-5; TRBD1 matches 10 bases. The CDR3 is 17 amino acids. From germline, CDR1 is LNHDA and CDR2 SQIVND (reference sequence). J lost 2 bases, V lost 4 bases, and 8 bases had no gene match. The CDR3 is CASSNRDRGFGNQPQHF. The CDR3 DNA sequence: TGTGCCAGTAGTAACCGGGACAGGGGCTTTGGCAATCAGCCCCAGCATTTT.

The J gene is TRBJ1-1, the V gene TRBV10-2, with no clear D. The CDR3 extends over 13 amino acids. The germline V gene has CDR1 WSHSY and CDR2 SAAADI. The germline V and J ends were trimmed by 4 bases and 0 bases, with 6 bases remaining between them. This CDR3 is CASSVQVNTEAFF. In DNA, the CDR3 is TGCGCCAGCAGTGTCCAGGTGAACACTGAAGCTTTCTTT.